The clone carrying this T cell receptor beta chain was picked up a small number of times. Its cognate antigen is unknown. Sampling times: baseline, cycle 4 day 1, cycle 7 day 1. This table comes from immunoSEQ multiplex PCR, and its TCRdb copy is limited to in-frame clones, with some not included. The table lists about 70,000 clones, about four fifths of them singletons. This sample was included in a study of OX40 agonist ivuxolimab in advanced cancers. Regarding the study as a whole: Compared with CD4+, CD8+ T cells on average had more expanded clones.

Specimen: CD4+ or CD8+ T cells sorted from blood, collected in a trial of the OX40 agonist ivuxolimab. This clonotype was sampled from an adult with an advanced solid tumor such as melanoma, head and neck, liver or kidney cancer.

Written as DNA, the CDR3 is TGTGCCAGCAGCAAAATAGCGGGAGGGTGGGAGACCCAGTACTTC. It codes for CASSKIAGGWETQYF. V is TRBV9 and J is TRBJ2-5; 11 bases align to TRBD2. V lost 4 bases, J lost 5 bases, and 7 bases stayed unmatched. Germline V lookup: CDR1 SGDLS, CDR2 YYNGEE. This CDR3 has 15 residues. The full variable domain, its missing parts supplied by reference TRBV9 and TRBJ2-5, is DSGVTQTPKHLITATGQRVTLRCSPRSGDLSVYWYQQSLDQGLQFLIQYYNGEERAKGNILERFSAQQFPDLHSELNLSSLELGDSALYFCASSKIAGGWETQYFGPGTRLLVL.